Shown below are 3 T cell receptor beta chains from a single sample sequenced in a study of T cell responses to AZD1222 COVID-19 vaccine. TCRdb keeps only in-frame clones here, not all; method: immunoSEQ multiplex PCR. The sample shows 90,000 to 110,000 clones, about 88% of them seen only once. Specimen: peripheral blood, collected on day 0 of AZD1222 vaccination. These receptors were obtained from an adult in good health.

The chain carries TRBV28 and TRBJ1-1; TRBD1 might be the D (5 bases). Trimming took off 6 bases at V and 4 bases at J, with 18 bases between the two ends. Germline CDR1 and CDR2: MDHEN and SYDVKM. This CDR3 spans 15 amino acids. The CDR3 sequence: CASSLPGTAGTEAFF. DNA for the CDR3: TGTGCCAGCAGCCTGCCCGGGACCGCGGGCACTGAAGCTTTCTTT.

This clone was counted a single time. The chain carries TRBV2 and TRBJ2-7; possibly TRBD2 for D (5 bases). The CDR3 spans 11 residues. V was clipped by 9 bases and J by 5 bases, with 11 bases between them. Germline CDR1 is SNHLY and CDR2 is FYNNEI. CDR3 amino acids: CASRGSHEQYF. CDR3 coding DNA: TGTGCCAGTCGGGGTTCCCACGAGCAGTACTTC. Using reference TRBV2 and TRBJ2-7 for the parts outside the CDR3, the full variable domain is EPEVTQTPSHQVTQMGQEVILRCVPISNHLYFYWYRQILGQKVEFLVSFYNNEISEKSEIFDDQFSVERPDGSNFTLKIRSTKLEDSAMYFCASRGSHEQYFGPGTRLTVT.

This rearrangement joins TRBV4-3 to TRBJ2-2; no reliable D call. CDR3 length: 13 residues. The V end was cut by 0 bases, the J end by 6 bases, with 5 bases between. CDR1 and CDR2 (germline): LGHNA, YSLEER. The CDR3 DNA is TGCGCCAGCAGCCAAGATGGCCCCGGGGAGCTGTTTTTT. Its protein product is CASSQDGPGELFF.